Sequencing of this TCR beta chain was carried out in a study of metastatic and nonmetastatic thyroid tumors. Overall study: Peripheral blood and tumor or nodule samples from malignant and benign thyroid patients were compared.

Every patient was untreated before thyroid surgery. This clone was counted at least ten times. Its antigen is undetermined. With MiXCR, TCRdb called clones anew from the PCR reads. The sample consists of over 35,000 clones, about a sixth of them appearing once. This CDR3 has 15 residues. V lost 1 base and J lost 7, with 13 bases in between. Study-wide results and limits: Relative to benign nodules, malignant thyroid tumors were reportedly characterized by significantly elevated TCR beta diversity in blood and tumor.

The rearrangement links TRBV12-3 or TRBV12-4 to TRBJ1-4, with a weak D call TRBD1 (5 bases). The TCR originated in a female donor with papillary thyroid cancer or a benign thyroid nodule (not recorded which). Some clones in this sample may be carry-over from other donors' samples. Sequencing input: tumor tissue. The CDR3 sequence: CASSLVGQGGEKLFF. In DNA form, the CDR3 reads TGTGCCAGCAGTTTAGTCGGTCAGGGTGGTGAAAAACTGTTTTTT.